Reported below is one T cell receptor beta chain. Its specificity is unknown. At one end, the junction sequence differs from germline, possibly due to a read error. This sample was taken from a study of T cell responses to AZD1222 COVID-19 vaccine. Here immunoSEQ multiplex PCR was the method, and the copy in TCRdb shows in-frame clones only, minus some. This table holds roughly 140,000 clones, 90% found once. Regarding the study as a whole: The donors showed a predominance of white British ancestry and of females, with possible underestimation of clonal diversity. CD4 TCRs associated with vaccination spanned spike, dominating at 160-218 and 743-854. Baseline seropositives among AZD1222 recipients totaled only six or seven.

This sequence originates from an adult who received the AZD1222 COVID-19 vaccine. The specimen was peripheral blood, collected 28 days after the second AZD1222 dose.

The CDR3 DNA reads as TGTGCCAGCAGCTTAGAACCTGGACAGGCCACCTTT. Its translation is CASSLEPGQATF. The chain links TRBV11-2 to TRBJ1-1, with TRBD1 matching over 7 bases. This CDR3 has 12 amino acids. Germline CDR1 is SGHAT and CDR2 is FQNNGV.